The next 10 T cell receptor beta chains were all read from a single sample in a study of vaccination and CD4 T cells after COVID-19. The Oncomine TCR Beta short-read assay was applied to DNA of cultured CD4+ T cells. TCRdb reprocessed the PCR reads with MiXCR, giving one entry per CDR3 protein. The repertoire holds roughly 7,600 distinct CDR3 sequences, with over 30% as singletons. Indicated treatment: approximately 11-day PBMC culture with coronavirus spike peptide pools or control peptides (ViraFEST assay). It was before the COVID-19 pandemic (2011-2018) that the unexposed donor's CD4+ T cells were collected. These receptors have no identified antigens. Sequencing was carried out using CD4+ T cells from blood, cultured in vitro. The receptors were sampled from a human donor in good health.

This clonotype was detected a few times. V and J are TRBV20-1 and TRBJ2-5, with TRBD1 matching over 8 bases. Germline loops: CDR1 DFQATT, CDR2 SNEGSKA (reference sequence). The CDR3 loop spans 15 amino acids. Trimming took 2 bases from V and 1 from J; bases not matched to a gene: 6. The CDR3 protein is CSARPFGQGQETQYF. In nucleotides, the CDR3 is TGCAGTGCTAGACCCTTCGGACAGGGCCAAGAGACCCAGTACTTC.

The V call is TRBV7-9, the J call TRBJ2-7, with D perhaps matching TRBD2 (7 bases). The CDR3 has 15 residues. Trimming cost V 5 bases and J 2 bases, with 16 bases left between them. CDR1 and CDR2 (germline): SEHNR, FQNEAQ (reference sequence). The CDR3 nucleotides read TGTGCCAGCAGCGATGGGGGCGGGGGCCCCTACGAGCAGTACTTC. Translated: CASSDGGGGPYEQYF.

The chain joins TRBV6-1 to TRBJ1-3; D gene uncertain. V shed 6 bases and J shed 0 bases, with 9 bases lying between them. CDR3 size: 14 residues. Germline V gene data show CDR1 as MNHNS and CDR2 as SASEGT. In DNA form, the CDR3 reads TGTGCCAGCAGGCCTGAAGACTCTGGAAACACCATATATTTT. Its protein is CASRPEDSGNTIYF.

The chain uses TRBV10-1 and TRBJ2-3; D is ambiguous. There are 12 residues in the CDR3. Germline CDR1 reads WNHNN; CDR2 reads SYGVQD (reference sequence). Trimming took 6 bases from V and 3 from J, leaving 7 bases between them. In nucleotides, the CDR3 is TGCGCCAGCAGCGTCGGGACAGATACGCAGTATTTT. Protein sequence: CASSVGTDTQYF.

This clonotype occurred a few times. Relative to the germline gene, one junction end is altered; a read error may explain this. V usage is TRBV7-8 and J usage is TRBJ1-2; D not resolved. Germline-derived CDR1 and CDR2 are SGHVS and FQNEAQ. There are 11 residues in the CDR3. CDR3 region: CASSLAAGLSF. The CDR3 DNA is TGTGCCAGCAGCTTAGCGGCGGGGTTGAGCTTC.

This clonotype was counted a single time. V usage is TRBV11-2 and J usage is TRBJ1-2; no firm D call. V was cut by 7 bases and J by 4 bases, with 13 bases left in between. The germline CDR1 and CDR2 sequences are SGHAT and FQNNGV. The CDR3 extends over 13 amino acids. In nucleotides, the CDR3 is TGTGCCAGCACACCTAGCCCGGGCTATGGCTACACCTTC. Translated: CASTPSPGYGYTF. Complete variable domain (other parts from reference TRBV11-2 and TRBJ1-2): EAGVAQSPRYKIIEKRQSVAFWCNPISGHATLYWYQQILGQGPKLLIQFQNNGVVDDSQLPKDRFSAERLKGVDSTLKIQPAKLEDSAVYLCASTPSPGYGYTFGSGTRLTVV.

This sequence joins TRBV27 and TRBJ1-2; D remains unclear. V was pared by 3 bases and J by 8 bases, with 10 bases between. Germline V gene lookup returns CDR1 MNHEY and CDR2 SMNVEV (reference sequence). This CDR3 comprises 12 residues. Written as DNA, the CDR3 is TGTGCCAGCAGTTTCCTAGGGAAGGGCTACACCTTC. Protein: CASSFLGKGYTF.

V gene TRBV5-1 combines with J gene TRBJ2-3; tentatively, D is TRBD2 (6 bases). Germline loops: CDR1 SGHRS, CDR2 YFSETQ. The V and J ends lost 8 bases and 1 base respectively, with 14 bases between them. CDR3 size: 14 residues. The CDR3 spells CASRRDFRTDTQYF. The CDR3 region has the DNA TGCGCCAGTCGCCGGGACTTTCGCACAGATACGCAGTATTTT. Full variable domain (missing parts from reference TRBV5-1 and TRBJ2-3): KAGVTQTPRYLIKTRGQQVTLSCSPISGHRSVSWYQQTPGQGLQFLFEYFSETQRNKGNFPGRFSGRQFSNSRSEMNVSTLELGDSALYLCASRRDFRTDTQYFGPGTRLTVL.

The CDR3 loop is CASSLPRGNYNEQFF. CDR3 nucleotide sequence: TGCGCCAGCAGCTTGCCCAGGGGGAACTACAATGAGCAGTTCTTC. This chain joins TRBV5-1 and TRBJ2-1, with 7 bases aligning to TRBD1. The CDR3 has 15 amino acids. The V and J ends lost 1 base and 3 bases, in that order; junction bases with no gene match: 4. Germline V gives CDR1 SGHRS, CDR2 YFSETQ.

This clonotype was found a few times. The chain joins TRBV19 to TRBJ2-2; perhaps TRBD1 as D (5 bases). V lost 3 bases to trimming and J lost 5 bases, with 13 bases between them. The CDR3 length is 15 residues. In germline, CDR1 is LNHDA, CDR2 SQIVND (reference sequence). The CDR3 DNA is TGTGCCAGTAGTATTGGTGACAGATTAACCGGGGAGCTGTTTTTT. Translation: CASSIGDRLTGELFF.